The rows below give T cell receptor beta chains drawn from one sample of a study of regulatory T cells in long-lasting Graves disease. A single record per CDR3 protein comes from TCRdb applying MiXCR to the multiplex PCR reads. This table has more than 650,000 distinct CDR3 sequences, about 30% appearing once. Source: peripheral blood mononuclear cells (PBMCs), taken when the disease was refractory, from a patient treated with antithyroid drugs. These receptors were taken from a female donor with Graves disease. Each CDR3 is given with its conserved first and last residue. The D gene is left open where the match is weak. Size is stated for part of the rows, as once, few or many counts, or as a class when the clone is expanded.

D,V,size,J,DNA,CDR3
.,TRBV6-1,many,TRBJ1-2,TGTGCCAGCACCTACAAAGGAGGCTACACCTTC,CASTYKGGYTF
.,TRBV3-1,few,TRBJ1-2,TGTGCCAGCGTCGACAGCCTTAACTATGGCTACACCTTC,CASVDSLNYGYTF
TRBD1,TRBV3-1,.,TRBJ1-2,TGTGCCAGCAGCCACACTATGGACAGGGCTGGCTACACCTTC,CASSHTMDRAGYTF
TRBD2,TRBV2,many,TRBJ2-1,TGTGCCAGCAGCGCTTTCGGGACTAGGTTCTTTAAAAACAATGAGCAGTTCTTC,CASSAFGTRFFKNNEQFF
.,TRBV6-4,.,TRBJ2-7,TGTGCCAGCAGTGACTGGACAGAATCCTACGAGCAGTACTTC,CASSDWTESYEQYF
.,TRBV7-3,.,TRBJ2-7,TGCGCCAGCAGCCTCCCGGGGGCGCGGGACGAGCAGTACTTC,CASSLPGARDEQYF
TRBD1,TRBV7-9,.,TRBJ1-1,TGTGCCAGCAGCTTAAATAACGGCAGGGGGACTGAAGCTTTCTTT,CASSLNNGRGTEAFF
.,TRBV2,many,TRBJ1-2,TGTGCCAGCAGTGAAAGCCGGTCCGGGAGGAATGGCTACACCTTC,CASSESRSGRNGYTF
.,TRBV12-3/TRBV12-4,.,TRBJ1-1,TGTGCCAGCAGTTTAATGGAGGGGAGAGCTGAAGCTTTCTTT,CASSLMEGRAEAFF
TRBD2,TRBV20-1,few,TRBJ2-5,TGCAGTGCTAGTGACCCGGAAGCGGGAGTTTGGGAGACCCAGTACTTC,CSASDPEAGVWETQYF
.,TRBV7-9,few,TRBJ1-2,TGTGCCAGCAGCCCGGGGGCGTCCCTTTCGGGCTACACCTTC,CASSPGASLSGYTF
TRBD2,TRBV20-1,few,TRBJ2-7,TGCAGTGCTTACATTAGCGGGATCAGCAGAAGCGAGCAGTACTTC,CSAYISGISRSEQYF
.,TRBV15,few,TRBJ1-3,TGTGCCACCAGCAGAGCCGCCAGCCCTGGAAACACCATATATTTT,CATSRAASPGNTIYF
.,TRBV20-1,.,TRBJ1-2,TGCAGTGCTCTTTTGAAGGGAGGAGCGGGCTACACCTTC,CSALLKGGAGYTF
TRBD2,TRBV4-2,few,TRBJ2-7,TGTGCCAGCAGCCAAGTCCTAGCGGGAGGTGGCGGGTACGAGCAGTACTTC,CASSQVLAGGGGYEQYF
TRBD1,TRBV5-5,.,TRBJ1-4,TGTGCCAGCAGCTTGTTTGGGACAGCCGACGAAAAACTGTTTTTT,CASSLFGTADEKLFF
.,TRBV2,many,TRBJ1-2,TGTGCCAGCAGGGGAGGACAGTTTTTTAACTATGGCTACACCTTC,CASRGGQFFNYGYTF
.,TRBV2,few,TRBJ1-1,TGTGCCAGCAGTGCTTACAAGATGAACACTGAAGCTTTCTTT,CASSAYKMNTEAFF
TRBD2,TRBV7-2,many,TRBJ2-7,TGTGCCAGCAGAAGACTAGCACGGGAGCAGTACTTC,CASRRLAREQYF
TRBD1,TRBV29-1,.,TRBJ2-2,TGCAGCGCCCGAGGACAGGGGGCGATCGGGGAGCTGTTTTTT,CSARGQGAIGELFF
.,TRBV7-9,few,TRBJ1-4,TGTGCCAGCAGCTTATCTCGTCGCGACAAACTGTTTTTT,CASSLSRRDKLFF
.,TRBV28,many,TRBJ1-4,TGTGCCAGCAGTTTCGTCGGACCGAATGAAAAACTGTTTTTT,CASSFVGPNEKLFF
TRBD1,TRBV2,few,TRBJ2-5,TGTGCCAGCAGACTAGACAGGGTTCAAGAGACCCAGTACTTC,CASRLDRVQETQYF
.,TRBV19,.,TRBJ2-7,TGTGCCAGTAGTATTATCGCGGAGTGGGGGTCGGAGCAGTACTTC,CASSIIAEWGSEQYF
.,TRBV12-3/TRBV12-4,.,TRBJ2-7,TGTGCCAGCAGTACCTCAACCCTCTACGAGCAGTACTTC,CASSTSTLYEQYF
TRBD2,TRBV11-1,many,TRBJ2-1,TGTGCCAGCAGCTTACGACTAGCGGAGGGGGATGAGCAGTTCTTC,CASSLRLAEGDEQFF
.,TRBV10-3,few,TRBJ1-1,TGTGCCATCAGTGGGGGAGGGGGGGTCAAGAACACTGAAGCTTTCTTT,CAISGGGGVKNTEAFF
.,TRBV20-1,many,TRBJ2-7,TGCAGTGCTAACTCAGTCCCCTACGAGCAGTACTTC,CSANSVPYEQYF
.,TRBV28,.,TRBJ1-1,TGTGCCAGCAGCGGAATTGGTCCTGAAGCTTTCTTT,CASSGIGPEAFF
.,TRBV5-1,.,TRBJ1-2,TGCGCCAGCATGACAGGTCGGGGCGATGGCTACACCTTC,CASMTGRGDGYTF
.,TRBV6-1,.,TRBJ1-5,TGTGCCAGCAGTGATGGGAAATATAGCAATCAGCCCCAGCATTTT,CASSDGKYSNQPQHF
.,TRBV3-1,once,TRBJ1-4,TGTGCCAGCAGCCAAGAACCGCTGATACGAAGGGAAAAACTGTTTTTT,CASSQEPLIRREKLFF
TRBD1,TRBV13,few,TRBJ1-1,TGTGCCAGCAGCTTAGGCGGGACAGGAACCTTGAACACTGAAGCTTTCTTT,CASSLGGTGTLNTEAFF
TRBD2,TRBV19,.,TRBJ2-3,TGTGCCAGTAGGATTGGACTAGCGGGCACAGATACGCAGTATTTT,CASRIGLAGTDTQYF
TRBD1,TRBV2,many,TRBJ1-1,TGTGCCAGCAGTGGGAGGGGACAGGGAGGTCGGCTGGACACTGAAGCTTTCTTT,CASSGRGQGGRLDTEAFF
.,TRBV3-1,.,TRBJ1-5,TGTGCCGGCAGCCAGGGGAAGAGCAATCAGCCCCAGCATTTT,CAGSQGKSNQPQHF
TRBD1,TRBV18,few,TRBJ1-4,TGTGCCAGCTCATCGGGACAGGGTGCGAAAAAACTGTTTTTT,CASSSGQGAKKLFF
TRBD1,TRBV20-1,.,TRBJ2-7,TGCAGTGCTAGAGATCGGACAGGTCCATCCTACGAGCAGTACTTC,CSARDRTGPSYEQYF
.,TRBV7-9,.,TRBJ1-2,TGTGCCAGCAGCTTTAGCGGGACACCAAACTATGGCTACACCTTC,CASSFSGTPNYGYTF
.,TRBV19,few,TRBJ1-2,TGTGCCAGTAGTCCCGGGACCGACTATGGTAACTATGGCTACACCTTC,CASSPGTDYGNYGYTF
TRBD2,TRBV11-2,few,TRBJ2-7,TGTGCCAGCAGCTTAGTTGGTCTAGCGGGAGTCGAGCAGTACTTC,CASSLVGLAGVEQYF
.,TRBV19,many,TRBJ1-1,TGTGCCAGTAGTCCTCACATCAGGTCGGAGGCTTTCTTT,CASSPHIRSEAFF
.,TRBV29-1,few,TRBJ1-1,TGCAGCGTTGAAGAGTTTACTGAAGCTTTCTTT,CSVEEFTEAFF
TRBD1,TRBV4-2,.,TRBJ1-2,TGTGCCAGCAGCCAAAACATAGACAGGGGACGAAACTATGGCTACACCTTC,CASSQNIDRGRNYGYTF
.,TRBV28,many,TRBJ1-2,TGTGCCAGCAGTCCACCTGAAGGGGGTGGCTACACCTTC,CASSPPEGGGYTF
.,TRBV28,many,TRBJ1-2,TGTGCCAGCAGTCATCAACAGAGGGATGGCTACACCTTC,CASSHQQRDGYTF
TRBD1,TRBV18,many,TRBJ1-1,TGTGCCAGCACCGACAGGGTGAACACTGAAGCTTTCTTT,CASTDRVNTEAFF
TRBD1,TRBV29-1,.,TRBJ1-1,TGCAGCGTTGCGGGGGACAGGGGGCGTTGGGCAGCTTTCTTT,CSVAGDRGRWAAFF
.,TRBV6-1,few,TRBJ1-1,TGTGCCAGCGCACGAGGGTTAATGAACACTGAAGCTTTCTTT,CASARGLMNTEAFF
.,TRBV2,.,TRBJ2-7,TGTGCCAGCGGTCCGGTGCGGAACGAGCAGTACTTC,CASGPVRNEQYF
.,TRBV11-2,many,TRBJ1-2,TGTGCCAGCAGCTTAGATGGTACCTATGGCTACACCTTC,CASSLDGTYGYTF
.,TRBV7-2,.,TRBJ1-3,TGTGCCAGCAGCTTAGGGACCCCCTTAAGTCCCGGAAACACCATATATTTT,CASSLGTPLSPGNTIYF
.,TRBV30,.,TRBJ2-2,TGTGCCTCCAGGGGCGGGGGCACCGGGGAGCTGTTTTTT,CASRGGGTGELFF
.,TRBV12-3/TRBV12-4,.,TRBJ1-1,TGTGCCAGCAGAGAGACACAGAACACTGAAGCTTTCTTT,CASRETQNTEAFF
.,TRBV28,many,TRBJ1-5,TGTGCCAGCAGCTGGGGTACCGGAGGCAATCAGCCCCAGCATTTT,CASSWGTGGNQPQHF
.,TRBV2,.,TRBJ2-3,TGTGCCAGCAGTGAAGCGGCTCCATTTAGCACAGATACGCAGTATTTT,CASSEAAPFSTDTQYF
.,TRBV18,once,TRBJ1-1,TGTGCCAGCTCACACGGCGGCGGCACTGAAGCTTTCTTT,CASSHGGGTEAFF
TRBD1,TRBV19,once,TRBJ1-4,TGTGCCACCAGGAGGCACAGGGGAGGTGAAAAACTGTTTTTT,CATRRHRGGEKLFF